A single TCR beta chain is shown here with its context. An end of the junction does not agree with germline; a read error may underlie this. The CDR3 is 11 residues long. The germline V gene encodes CDR1 SGHTA and CDR2 FQGTGA. This entry comes from a study of blood T cell repertoires in COVID-19. On the study more broadly: Researchers got acute and convalescent COVID-19 samples from the United States, Italy and Spain. Sample material is recorded as cDNA or gDNA derived from T cells, B-cell-depleted T cells, or PBMCs.

In the original workflow: Reference gene primer amplification gave estimated nucleated cell counts. Assay: immunoSEQ multiplex PCR; the TCRdb copy retains only in-frame clones and omits some. For V, J and clone size, that table is used; D and trimming come from the DNA. The sample holds 170,000 or so clones, 85% to 95% seen once. This rearrangement joins TRBV7-3 to TRBJ1-4; D is undetermined. The TCR originated in a man over 45 with acute or convalescent COVID-19. The specimen was peripheral blood. CDR3 residues: CASSPKEKLFF. CDR3 DNA sequence: TGTGCCAGCAGCCCTAAAGAAAAACTGTTTTTT. Filled out from reference TRBV7-3 and TRBJ1-4, the complete variable domain reads GAGVSQTPSNKVTEKGKYVELRCDPISGHTALYWYRQSLGQGPEFLIYFQGTGAADDSGLPNDRFFAVRPEGSVSTLKIQRTERGDSAVYLCASSPKEKLFFGSGTQLSVL.